In its sample, the clone carrying this TCR beta chain was seen a few times. Its antigen is unknown. The data derive from a study of T-cell memory formation after mild COVID-19. Study-wide points: The authors did not confirm SARS-CoV-2 specificity of second-wave clones peaking day 37.

A single record per CDR3 protein comes from TCRdb applying MiXCR to the 5' RACE reads. This sample has a few hundred thousand distinct CDR3 sequences, with roughly 24% found just once. Germline lookup yields CDR1 MNHEY and CDR2 SVGAGI. V dropped 2 bases and J dropped 2 bases, with 7 bases sitting between them. The CDR3 spans 14 residues. The rearrangement joins TRBV6-5 to TRBJ1-5, with D hard to call. Material: PBMCs or a T cell subset sorted from them (not recorded which). The TCR sequence derives from an adult woman who had mild COVID-19 (a few samples of this study predate the infection). Cell type and time point are not known. This chain's CDR3 is CASSYGPGNQPQHF. Written as DNA, the CDR3 is TGTGCCAGCAGTTACGGGCCGGGCAATCAGCCCCAGCATTTT.